This T cell receptor beta chain was observed in a study of Ad26.COV2.S vaccination and SARS-CoV-2 variants (dated by TCRdb to the early 2020s). Looking at the study overall: TCRbeta repertoire sequencing served as the tool for gauging how specific and how broad the SARS-CoV-2-reactive T cell receptors were following Ad26.COV2.S vaccination. A total of around 32 samples were included in the TCR-sequenced set, comprising roughly 19 Ad26.COV2.S vaccine recipients, 5 placebo recipients and 8 SARS-CoV-2 convalescent individuals. On the study overall, not on this receptor specifically: Comparable non-spike TCR breadth was observed between vaccine and placebo recipients, consistent with only spike being contained in the vaccine. After vaccination, spike-specific CD8+ and CD4+ T cell responses were reported to show substantial breadth. It was noted by the authors that total T cell responses may have been underestimated by the TCR breadth and depth analyses. Spike-specific TCR breadth was higher in Ad26.COV2.S recipients than in placebo recipients (P = 0.0014).

Interpreted using the paper, the time point label stands for: individuals recovered from natural SARS-CoV-2 infection. Notes on this clone: Its antigen is still unknown. The record has no base qualities; no much larger clone is one base away.

TCRbeta CDR3 regions were sequenced with the immunoSEQ Assay. After extraction, genomic DNA underwent amplification by bias-controlled multiplex PCR, followed by high-throughput sequencing. From the authors' description of their analysis: To quantify the absolute abundance of every unique TCRbeta CDR3 region, sequences were collapsed and filtered. T cell fraction was estimated by normalizing TCRbeta template counts to usable DNA, which was measured by amplifying reference genes present in all nucleated cells. Repertoire TCRs were annotated as SARS-CoV-2-specific when V gene, CDR3 amino acid sequence and J gene were exactly matched to a known reactive TCR set. The reference SARS-CoV-2 TCR set was obtained from MIRA and was filtered for enrichment in COVID-19-positive ImmuneCODE repertoires, whereby public or cross-reactive TCRs were removed. Using the MIRA antigens, annotated TCRs were further analysed by specific ORF or by position within an ORF. Breadth was defined as the number of annotated unique rearrangements divided by the total number of unique productive rearrangements, and depth was defined as the summed frequency of the annotated unique rearrangements. Two-sided Wilcoxon rank-sum tests were applied when comparing TCR breadth between groups. TCRdb obtained this table from immuneACCESS and retained in-frame rearrangements with V and J assigned. These tables miss some clones; where compared with another copy, unresolved V genes account for less than half of the shortfall, and the remainder is unexplained. D and trimming were read from the DNA, whereas the V and J calls and clone size are those reported in that table. The sample table records around 140,000 clones; approximately 90% of these occur just once. The ten largest make up approximately 5% of the sample.

This TCR was sampled from a human donor who had recovered from COVID-19. The sequenced sample was peripheral blood, obtained after recovery from COVID-19.

The DNA sequence is given as TGTGCCAGCAGCTCCGGGACAGTAAAAAACATTCAGTACTTC. Translated, it reads CASSSGTVKNIQYF. Rearrangement joined TRBV3-1 (or the pseudogene TRBV3-2) to TRBJ2-4, and 7 junction bases match TRBD1. There are 14 amino acids in the CDR3, from cysteine to phenylalanine inclusive. Only the CDR3 DNA stays, 42 bases, in frame from base 1. For CDR1 and CDR2, the germline V gene (reference sequence) lists LGHDT and YNNKEL. V lost 5 bases and J lost 4 bases, and the count of bases not matched to a germline gene is 5.